This entry describes one TCR beta chain. Its target is not known. Libraries were prepared by immunoSEQ multiplex PCR; TCRdb keeps only in-frame clonotypes and omits some of them. This sample carries around 30,000 clones, 88% of them seen once, and the ten largest clones take roughly 13%. This entry is derived from a study of T cells in localized non-small cell lung cancer. Study-wide points: Exceeding tumor, uninvolved adjacent lung had the highest T cell clonality. Longer overall survival was associated with a higher density of T cells in the blood. Only one tumor region was sequenced, so heterogeneity remains possible. Across samples, adjacent lung featured a median roughly 50 of the top 100 tumor clones.

Germline trimming cut 4 bases from V and 5 bases from J; bases unmatched to any gene: 2. CDR1 and CDR2 (germline): MDHEN, SYDVKM. This CDR3 is 13 amino acids long. The clonotype originates from a female donor of 60 years or more with stage III squamous cell lung carcinoma. This chain links TRBV28 with TRBJ1-1, with 9 bases identical to TRBD1. Sequencing was performed on peripheral blood, taken before any cancer treatment. This chain's CDR3 is CASSYRGLTEAFF. The CDR3 nucleotides read TGTGCCAGCAGTTACAGGGGGCTGACTGAAGCTTTCTTT.